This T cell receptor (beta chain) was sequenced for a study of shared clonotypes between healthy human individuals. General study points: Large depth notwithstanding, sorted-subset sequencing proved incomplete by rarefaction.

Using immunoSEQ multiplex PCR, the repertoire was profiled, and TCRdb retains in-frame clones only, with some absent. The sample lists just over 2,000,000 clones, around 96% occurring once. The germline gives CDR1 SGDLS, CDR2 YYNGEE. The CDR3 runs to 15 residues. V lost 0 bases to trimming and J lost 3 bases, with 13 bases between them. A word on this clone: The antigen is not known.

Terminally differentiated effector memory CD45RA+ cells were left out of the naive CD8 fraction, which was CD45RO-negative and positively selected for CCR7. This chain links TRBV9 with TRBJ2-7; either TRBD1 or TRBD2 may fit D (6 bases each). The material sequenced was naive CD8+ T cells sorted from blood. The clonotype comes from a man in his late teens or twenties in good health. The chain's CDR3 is CASSVAGAEVYEQYF. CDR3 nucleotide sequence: TGTGCCAGCAGCGTAGCGGGGGCGGAGGTCTACGAGCAGTACTTC.